This is a list of T cell receptor beta chains from one sample in a study of shared clonotypes between healthy human individuals. Measured with immunoSEQ multiplex PCR; TCRdb has only the in-frame clones, and not every one. This sample carries approximately 470,000 clones, 65% to 85% of them seen once, and the ten largest clones take approximately 12%. The sequencing input was PBMCs. These receptors all come from a woman between 35 and 50 years old in good health. Some clones in this sample may be carry-over from other donors' samples. The conserved cysteine and the conserved F or W are not part of the CDR3 here.

J gene | V gene | CDR3 protein
TRBJ2-2 | TRBV6-6 | ASTKTVTGELF
TRBJ1-1 | TRBV10-3 | AISPRAGSLDTEAF
TRBJ2-1 | TRBV6-4 | ASSLAGEPYNEQF
TRBJ1-1 | TRBV29-1 | SAKDPTEAF
TRBJ2-7 | TRBV29-1 | SVEKSSYEQY
TRBJ2-7 | TRBV5-1 | ASSLSSSGTHEQY
TRBJ1-1 | TRBV27 | ASRTGMNTEAF
TRBJ2-2 | TRBV5-1 | ASSPSSASLLLTGELF
TRBJ1-1 | TRBV28 | ASSTVNTEAF
TRBJ2-1 | TRBV7-8 | ASGGQLYNEQF
TRBJ1-3 | TRBV6-5 | ASSKDRDSGNTIY
TRBJ2-1 | TRBV4-1 | ASSLTLGGGAGAQNEQF
TRBJ2-3 | TRBV4-2 | ASSARLVGGGDTQY
TRBJ2-3 | TRBV30 | AWSWGRGIGTQY
TRBJ1-5 | TRBV4-2 | ASSLEGGNQPQH
TRBJ2-6 | TRBV18 | ASSPGTGVSGANVLT
TRBJ2-7 | TRBV4-1 | ASSQGRAGNPPYEQY
TRBJ2-1 | TRBV21-1 | ASSRYGVGPYNEQF
TRBJ2-2 | TRBV15 | ATSRDLLGRAPGELF
TRBJ2-3 | TRBV7-3 | ASSLTPGDTQY
TRBJ2-7 | TRBV7-2 | ASSINPGPSYEQY
TRBJ2-7 | TRBV5-1 | ASSQGQGFEQY
TRBJ2-1 | TRBV7-2 | ASSPPDYQRGGREQF
TRBJ2-7 | TRBV9 | ASSVAEATSGSSYEQY
TRBJ2-7 | TRBV27 | ASSLRGIPYEQY
TRBJ2-1 | TRBV19 | ASSRRTSYNEQF
TRBJ2-7 | TRBV5-6 | ASSSGDPSYEQY
TRBJ2-7 | TRBV6-1 | ASRTGGHEQY
TRBJ1-1 | TRBV6-5 | ASSYSNYRDRPEAF
TRBJ2-7 | TRBV25-1 | ASSEPGLAGVHGQY
TRBJ2-2 | TRBV19 | ASSTDRGIAGELF
TRBJ1-2 | TRBV5-6 | ATAAGGPQRGYGYT
TRBJ1-1 | TRBV5-1 | ASRDYSEAF
TRBJ2-7 | TRBV28 | ASSFGYREPTYEQY
TRBJ2-7 | TRBV12-5 | ASGLDLHEQY